Sequencing of this TCR beta chain was carried out in a study of T cells after yellow fever vaccination. Using its own MiXCR run on the 5' RACE reads, TCRdb lists one record per CDR3 protein. Of 50,000 or so distinct CDR3 sequences listed, 6.6% are singletons. Trimming pared 0 bases from V and 5 bases from J, leaving 8 bases between. The CDR3 has 14 amino acids. Germline lookup yields CDR1 LGHNA and CDR2 YSLEER. This TCR came from a man younger than 30 who received the YFV17D yellow fever vaccine. The sample in question was CD8+ T cells not binding an NS4B(214-222) dextramer, sorted from PBMCs, obtained about 49 days after the first yellow fever vaccination. This chain links TRBV4-3 with TRBJ1-5; D is perhaps TRBD1 (6 bases). CDR3 sequence: CASSQEGGYQPQHF. CDR3 coding DNA: TGCGCCAGCAGCCAAGAAGGGGGTTATCAGCCCCAGCATTTT.